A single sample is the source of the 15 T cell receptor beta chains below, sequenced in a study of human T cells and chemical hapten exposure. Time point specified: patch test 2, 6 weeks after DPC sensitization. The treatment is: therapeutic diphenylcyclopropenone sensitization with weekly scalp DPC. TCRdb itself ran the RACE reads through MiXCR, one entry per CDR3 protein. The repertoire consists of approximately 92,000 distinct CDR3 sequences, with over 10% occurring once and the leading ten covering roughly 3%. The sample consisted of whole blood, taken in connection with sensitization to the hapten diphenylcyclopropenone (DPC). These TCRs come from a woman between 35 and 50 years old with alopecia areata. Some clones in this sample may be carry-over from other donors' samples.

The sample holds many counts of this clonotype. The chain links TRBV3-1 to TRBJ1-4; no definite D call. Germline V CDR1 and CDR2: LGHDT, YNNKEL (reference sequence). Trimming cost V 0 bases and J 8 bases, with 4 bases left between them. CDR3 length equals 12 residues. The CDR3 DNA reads TGTGCCAGCAGCCAAGATCGGGAAAAACTGTTTTTT. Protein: CASSQDREKLFF.

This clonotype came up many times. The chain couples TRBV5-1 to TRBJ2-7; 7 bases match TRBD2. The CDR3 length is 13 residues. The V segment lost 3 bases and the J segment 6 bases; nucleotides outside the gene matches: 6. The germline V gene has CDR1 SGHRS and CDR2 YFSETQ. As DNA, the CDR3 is TGCGCCAGCAGCTCGCGGGAGAATTCCGAGCAGTACTTC. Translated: CASSSRENSEQYF. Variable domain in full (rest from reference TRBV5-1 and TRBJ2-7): KAGVTQTPRYLIKTRGQQVTLSCSPISGHRSVSWYQQTPGQGLQFLFEYFSETQRNKGNFPGRFSGRQFSNSRSEMNVSTLELGDSALYLCASSSRENSEQYFGPGTRLTVT.

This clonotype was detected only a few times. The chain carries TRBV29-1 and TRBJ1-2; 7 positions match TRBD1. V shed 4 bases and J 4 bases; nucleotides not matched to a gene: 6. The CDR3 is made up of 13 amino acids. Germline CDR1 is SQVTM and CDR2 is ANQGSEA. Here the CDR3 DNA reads TGCAGCGTTGGTCCAGGGGGTAGCTATGGCTACACCTTC. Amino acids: CSVGPGGSYGYTF.

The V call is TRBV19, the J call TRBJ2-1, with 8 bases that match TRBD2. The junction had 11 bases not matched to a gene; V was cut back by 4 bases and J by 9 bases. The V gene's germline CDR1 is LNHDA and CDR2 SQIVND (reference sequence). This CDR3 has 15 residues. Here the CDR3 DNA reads TGTGCCAGTAGTACAACTAGCGGTCTGCCTGGTGAGCAGTTCTTC. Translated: CASSTTSGLPGEQFF.

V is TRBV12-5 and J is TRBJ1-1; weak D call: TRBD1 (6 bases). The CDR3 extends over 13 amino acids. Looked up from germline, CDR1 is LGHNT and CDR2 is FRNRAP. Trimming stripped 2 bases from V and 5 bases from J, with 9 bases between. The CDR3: CASGLTGWTEAFF. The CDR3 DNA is TGTGCTAGTGGTTTGACAGGGTGGACTGAAGCTTTCTTT.

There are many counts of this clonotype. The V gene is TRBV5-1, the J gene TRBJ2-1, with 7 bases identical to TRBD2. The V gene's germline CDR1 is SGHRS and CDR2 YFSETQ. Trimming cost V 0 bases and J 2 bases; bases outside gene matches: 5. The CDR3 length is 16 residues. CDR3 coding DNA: TGCGCCAGCAGCTTGGAGTTAGCGGGCCCCTACAATGAGCAGTTCTTC. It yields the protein CASSLELAGPYNEQFF.

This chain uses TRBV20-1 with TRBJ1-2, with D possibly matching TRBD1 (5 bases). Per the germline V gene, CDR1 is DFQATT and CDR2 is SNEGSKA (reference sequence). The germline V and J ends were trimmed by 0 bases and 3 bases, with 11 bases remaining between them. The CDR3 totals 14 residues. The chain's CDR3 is CSARDLIRDYGYTF. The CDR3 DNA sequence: TGCAGTGCTAGAGATCTCATCAGGGACTATGGCTACACCTTC.

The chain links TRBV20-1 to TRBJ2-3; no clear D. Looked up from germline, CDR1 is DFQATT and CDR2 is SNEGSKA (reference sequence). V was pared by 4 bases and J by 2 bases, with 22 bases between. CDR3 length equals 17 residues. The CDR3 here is CSATHRRRQANTDTQYF. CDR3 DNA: TGCAGTGCTACCCACCGTCGGCGGCAGGCGAACACAGATACGCAGTATTTT.

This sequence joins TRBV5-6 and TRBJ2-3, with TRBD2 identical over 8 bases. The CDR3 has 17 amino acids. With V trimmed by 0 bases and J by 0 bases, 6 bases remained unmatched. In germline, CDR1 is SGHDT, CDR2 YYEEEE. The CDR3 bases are TGTGCCAGCAGCTTGGGTTCTAGCGGGTCTAGCACAGATACGCAGTATTTT. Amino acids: CASSLGSSGSSTDTQYF. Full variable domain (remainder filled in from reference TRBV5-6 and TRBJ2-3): DAGVTQSPTHLIKTRGQQVTLRCSPKSGHDTVSWYQQALGQGPQFIFQYYEEEERQRGNFPDRFSGHQFPNYSSELNVNALLLGDSALYLCASSLGSSGSSTDTQYFGPGTRLTVL.

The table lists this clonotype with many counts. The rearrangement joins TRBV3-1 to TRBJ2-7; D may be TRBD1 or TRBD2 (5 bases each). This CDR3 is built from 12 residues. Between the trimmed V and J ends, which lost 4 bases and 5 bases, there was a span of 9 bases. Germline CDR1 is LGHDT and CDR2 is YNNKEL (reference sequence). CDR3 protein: CASSRGDHEQYF. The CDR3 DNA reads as TGTGCCAGCAGCCGAGGGGACCACGAGCAGTACTTC.

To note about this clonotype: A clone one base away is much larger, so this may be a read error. In nucleotides, the CDR3 is TGTGCCAGCAGTTACTCGTCCCTCCGGAATCAGCCCCAGCATTTT. Protein product: CASSYSSLRNQPQHF. The gene calls are TRBV6-6 and TRBJ1-5; D uncertain. The V end lost 0 bases, the J end lost 4 bases, and 10 bases lay between the germline ends. Germline loops: CDR1 MNHNY, CDR2 SVGAGI (reference sequence). There are 15 residues in the CDR3.

The CDR3 sequence is CSAARGGGSSYEQYF. CDR3 DNA sequence: TGCAGCGCCGCGAGAGGAGGGGGTTCCTCCTACGAGCAGTACTTC. This chain connects TRBV29-1 to TRBJ2-7; D is possibly TRBD1 or TRBD2 (6 bases each). Trimming left V 7 bases short and J 0 bases short, with 19 bases between. The CDR3 is 15 amino acids. Per germline, CDR1 SQVTM and CDR2 ANQGSEA.

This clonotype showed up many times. CDR3 nucleotide sequence: TGTGCCAGCACCGGACAGGGTAGAGAGACCCAGTACTTC. Its translation: CASTGQGRETQYF. The V and J genes are TRBV6-1 and TRBJ2-5; 8 bases line up with TRBD1. V was pared by 7 bases and J by 4 bases, with 5 bases of the junction left unmatched. Germline V gene data show CDR1 as MNHNS and CDR2 as SASEGT. This CDR3 has 13 residues.

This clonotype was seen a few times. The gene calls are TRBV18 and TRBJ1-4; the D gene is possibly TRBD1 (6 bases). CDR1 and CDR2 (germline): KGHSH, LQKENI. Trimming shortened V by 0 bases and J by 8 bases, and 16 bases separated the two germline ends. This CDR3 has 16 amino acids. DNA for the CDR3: TGTGCCAGCTCACCACCGACCGGACAGATTGGGGAAAAACTGTTTTTT. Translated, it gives CASSPPTGQIGEKLFF.

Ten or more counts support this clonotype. The CDR3 spells CATSDLSPEPSYEQYF. CDR3 nucleotides: TGTGCCACCAGTGATTTGAGTCCAGAACCCTCCTACGAGCAGTACTTC. The chain combines TRBV24-1 with TRBJ2-7; D remains unclear. Trimming pared 0 bases from V and 0 bases from J, leaving 11 bases between. CDR1 is KGHDR and CDR2 is SFDVKD in the germline V gene. CDR3 length: 16 residues.